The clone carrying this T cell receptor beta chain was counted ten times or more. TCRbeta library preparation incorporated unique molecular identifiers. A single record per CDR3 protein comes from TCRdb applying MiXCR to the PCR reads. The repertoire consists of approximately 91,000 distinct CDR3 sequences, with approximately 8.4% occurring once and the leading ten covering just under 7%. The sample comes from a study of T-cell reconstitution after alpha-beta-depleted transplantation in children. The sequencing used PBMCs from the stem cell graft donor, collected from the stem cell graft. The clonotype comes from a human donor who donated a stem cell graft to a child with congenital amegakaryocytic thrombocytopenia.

The CDR3 nucleotides read TGTGCCAGCAGTTCATCAGGGAGGGGGGTTTACAATGAGCAGTTCTTC. It specifies CASSSSGRGVYNEQFF. The chain couples TRBV6-6 to TRBJ2-1, with a possible D match to TRBD2 (7 bases). Trimming took off 4 bases at V and 4 bases at J, with 17 bases between the two ends. Germline assignment: CDR1 MNHNY and CDR2 SVGAGI (reference sequence). The CDR3 sequence is 16 residues long.